Each of the 8 T cell receptor beta chains below was sequenced from the same sample in a study of cytomegalovirus exposure and HLA in healthy donors. PCR primers comprised 60 Vbeta and 13 Jbeta primers. Here immunoSEQ multiplex PCR was the method, and the copy in TCRdb shows in-frame clones only, minus some. The sample carries about 220,000 clones, more than 60% recorded once. Sample: PBMCs. Receptors were obtained from a woman between 25 and 40 years old in good health and CMV-seronegative.

CDR3 residues: CSAQLADEQYF. Written as DNA, the CDR3 is TGCAGCGCCCAACTTGCGGACGAGCAGTACTTC. The V call is TRBV29-1, the J call TRBJ2-7; no firm D call. The CDR3 totals 11 residues. V gave up 7 bases and J gave up 5 bases, with 12 bases separating them. The germline gives CDR1 SQVTM, CDR2 ANQGSEA.

This clone appeared once. The chain joins TRBV19 to TRBJ2-3; TRBD1 agrees at 12 bases. This CDR3 is 15 amino acids long. Losses at the gene ends were 8 bases for V and 2 bases for J; bases not matched to a gene: 5. CDR1 LNHDA and CDR2 SQIVND come from the germline V gene (reference sequence). The CDR3 loop reads CASSGQGASTDTQYF. CDR3 in DNA: TGTGCCAGTTCGGGACAGGGGGCCTCCACAGATACGCAGTATTTT.

The chain couples TRBV30 to TRBJ2-7; D is undetermined. The CDR3 spans 17 residues. V was shortened by 0 bases and J by 2 bases, with 20 bases between the two germline ends. Germline CDR1 is GTSNPN and CDR2 is SVGIG (reference sequence). In DNA, the CDR3 is TGTGCCTGGAGTGTACCAGGTGGGTTGACGATCCCCTACGAGCAGTACTTC. This codes for CAWSVPGGLTIPYEQYF.

This clone was found once. The chain couples TRBV5-1 to TRBJ1-1; D gene uncertain. Between the trimmed V and J ends, which lost 0 bases and 0 bases, there was a span of 6 bases. The V gene's germline CDR1 is SGHRS and CDR2 YFSETQ. The CDR3 sequence is 14 residues long. This CDR3 reads CASSLENMNTEAFF. The CDR3 bases are TGCGCCAGCAGCTTGGAGAACATGAACACTGAAGCTTTCTTT.

This chain links TRBV30 with TRBJ1-1; D is uncertain. The CDR3 is 13 amino acids. Germline V gene data show CDR1 as GTSNPN and CDR2 as SVGIG (reference sequence). V was trimmed by 5 bases and J by 0 bases, leaving 10 bases between them. The CDR3 here is CAWALYMNTEAFF. CDR3 DNA sequence: TGTGCCTGGGCTCTTTACATGAACACTGAAGCTTTCTTT.

The genes are TRBV6-5 and TRBJ1-1, with a weak D call TRBD1 (6 bases). Germline assignment: CDR1 MNHEY and CDR2 SVGAGI. The V end was cut by 8 bases, the J end by 0 bases, with 16 bases between. CDR3 size: 15 residues. Here the CDR3 DNA reads TGTGCCAGCGCGGGGGCACGGGTCGTGAACACTGAAGCTTTCTTT. Amino acid sequence: CASAGARVVNTEAFF.

This chain joins TRBV4-3 and TRBJ2-7; TRBD1 matches 7 bases. Germline assignment: CDR1 LGHNA and CDR2 YSLEER. CDR3 length: 16 amino acids. The J segment lost 0 bases and the V segment lost 2 bases, leaving 7 bases of the junction unmatched. In DNA form, the CDR3 reads TGCGCCAGCAGCCAACTCGACAGGGTTAGCTCCTACGAGCAGTACTTC. The encoded protein is CASSQLDRVSSYEQYF.

The chain carries TRBV9 and TRBJ1-1; 7 bases fit TRBD1. After removal of 4 bases from V and 0 bases from J, the junction contained 6 bases not matched to a gene. The CDR3 totals 15 residues. CDR1 is SGDLS and CDR2 is YYNGEE in the germline V gene. The CDR3 spells CASSPRTGLNTEAFF. CDR3 bases: TGTGCCAGCAGCCCCCGGACAGGCCTGAACACTGAAGCTTTCTTT.